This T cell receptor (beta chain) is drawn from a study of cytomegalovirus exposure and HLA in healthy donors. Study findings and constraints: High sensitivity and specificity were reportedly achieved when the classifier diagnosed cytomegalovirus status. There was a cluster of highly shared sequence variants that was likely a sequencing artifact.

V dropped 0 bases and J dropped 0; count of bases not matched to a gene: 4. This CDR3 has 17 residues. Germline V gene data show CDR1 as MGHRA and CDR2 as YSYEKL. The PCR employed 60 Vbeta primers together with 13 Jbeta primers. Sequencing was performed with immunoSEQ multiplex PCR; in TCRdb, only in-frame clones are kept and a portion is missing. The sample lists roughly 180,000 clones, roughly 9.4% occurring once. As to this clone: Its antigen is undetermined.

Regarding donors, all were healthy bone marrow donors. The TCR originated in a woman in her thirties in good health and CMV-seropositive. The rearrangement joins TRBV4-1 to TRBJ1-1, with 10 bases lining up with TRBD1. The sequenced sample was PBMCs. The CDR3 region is CASSQDQGTGVNTEAFF. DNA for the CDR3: TGCGCCAGCAGCCAAGATCAGGGGACAGGGGTGAACACTGAAGCTTTCTTT.